This passage covers 17 T cell receptor beta chains from one sample sequenced in a study of blood T cells in healthy people across ages. It was with a sample-barcoded 5' primer and a J-beta primer mix that a second PCR of about 7 to 12 cycles was run. MiXCR, applied by TCRdb to the 5' RACE reads, yields one record per CDR3 protein. Here the sample spans approximately 800,000 distinct CDR3 sequences, around 45% being singletons. The sample comprised blood. The origin of the receptors is a man of 80 years or more in good health.

This clonotype was observed many times. This chain connects TRBV7-2 to TRBJ2-7, with 8 bases lining up with TRBD2. CDR3 length equals 16 residues. Trimming took 5 bases from V and 5 from J; bases not matched to a gene: 14. Germline V CDR1 and CDR2: SGHTA, FQGNSA. The chain's CDR3 is CASSPASGSRRDEQYF. DNA for the CDR3: TGTGCCAGCAGCCCGGCTAGCGGGTCCCGCCGGGACGAGCAGTACTTC. The whole variable domain, filled in from reference TRBV7-2 and TRBJ2-7, reads GAGVSQSPSNKVTEKGKDVELRCDPISGHTALYWYRQSLGQGLEFLIYFQGNSAPDKSGLPSDRFSAERTGGSVSTLTIQRTQQEDSAVYLCASSPASGSRRDEQYFGPGTRLTVT.

The V and J genes are TRBV10-3 and TRBJ2-3; TRBD2 matches at 11 bases. The trim removed 6 bases at V and 4 bases at J, leaving 3 bases unmatched. This CDR3 comprises 14 residues. Germline CDR1 ENHRY, CDR2 SYGVKD. CDR3 nucleotide sequence: TGTGCCATCAGCGGGACTAGCGGCGCAGATACGCAGTATTTT. This encodes CAISGTSGADTQYF.

This clonotype has more than one count but fewer than ten. V usage is TRBV29-1 and J usage is TRBJ2-7, with TRBD1 matching over 7 bases. The CDR3 totals 11 residues. J lost 7 bases, V lost 7 bases, and 7 bases had no gene match. CDR1 and CDR2 (germline): SQVTM, ANQGSEA. This chain's CDR3 is CSATGLDEQYF. The CDR3 region has the DNA TGCAGCGCGACAGGGCTGGATGAGCAGTACTTC.

This clonotype was counted a few times. The CDR3 DNA follows: TGCAGTGCTAGTACACTAGCGGGAGTAAAAGTGCAGTTCTTC. Protein product: CSASTLAGVKVQFF. The gene calls are TRBV20-1 and TRBJ2-1, with TRBD2 identical over 11 bases. In germline, CDR1 is DFQATT, CDR2 SNEGSKA (reference sequence). The CDR3 loop spans 14 amino acids. V was pared by 3 bases and J by 12 bases, with 10 bases of the junction left unmatched.

The rearrangement uses TRBV5-1 and TRBJ2-1; 7 bases fit TRBD2. The end of the DNA is better explained by TRBJ2-7, so the J call may be wrong. Per germline, CDR1 SGHRS and CDR2 YFSETQ. The CDR3 runs to 20 residues. Here the CDR3 reads CASSLAEGLSGPSSYNEQYF. CDR3 nucleotide sequence: TGCGCCAGCAGCTTGGCCGAGGGACTATCGGGTCCAAGCTCCTACAATGAGCAGTACTTC.

This clonotype occurred a few times. The chain employs TRBV20-1 and TRBJ2-5, with D maybe TRBD1 (5 bases). Trimming removed 6 bases at V and 3 bases at J, with 14 bases between. The CDR3 length is 13 residues. CDR1 and CDR2 (germline): DFQATT, SNEGSKA (reference sequence). For the CDR3, the DNA is TGCAGTGCCCCTCTCGACAGAGAAGAGACCCAGTACTTC. Its protein product is CSAPLDREETQYF.

Note on this clonotype: A much larger clone is a single base away; this may be a read error. This rearrangement joins TRBV2 to TRBJ2-1, with D possibly being TRBD2 (5 bases). The length of the CDR3 is 16 residues. The V gene lost 1 base and the J gene lost 1 base, with 11 bases spanning the gap. Germline V CDR1 and CDR2: SNHLY, FYNNEI. The CDR3 DNA follows: TGTGCCAGCAGTGAAGACGGGGTCGGGTCCTACAATGAGCAGTTCTTC. This encodes CASSEDGVGSYNEQFF.

The chain uses TRBV20-1 and TRBJ2-1, with D uncertain. The V end lost 6 bases, the J end lost 0 bases, and 12 bases lay between the germline ends. CDR1 is DFQATT and CDR2 is SNEGSKA in the germline V gene (reference sequence). The CDR3 extends over 14 amino acids. CDR3 residues: CSALVPGSYNEQFF. CDR3 bases: TGCAGTGCGCTCGTACCAGGCTCCTACAATGAGCAGTTCTTC.

The V gene is TRBV30, the J gene TRBJ2-5; D possibly corresponds to TRBD2 (5 bases). Germline-derived CDR1 and CDR2 are GTSNPN and SVGIG (reference sequence). V lost 5 bases and J lost 0, with 7 bases in between. This CDR3 region has 12 residues. The CDR3 sequence: CAWGGYQETQYF. CDR3 in DNA: TGTGCCTGGGGAGGTTACCAAGAGACCCAGTACTTC.

The CDR3 loop reads CASSKEGHAEDIQYF. The CDR3 DNA follows: TGTGCCAGCAGCAAAGAGGGACATGCTGAGGACATTCAGTACTTC. V is TRBV21-1 and J is TRBJ2-4; TRBD1 is taken as the D call from the table, unchecked against the DNA. TRBV21-1 is a pseudogene locus. CDR3 length equals 15 residues.

The chain recombines TRBV29-1 with TRBJ1-5; 9 bases match TRBD1. V gave up 7 bases and J gave up 6 bases; unmatched junction bases: 7. CDR3 length equals 13 residues. The germline V gene encodes CDR1 SQVTM and CDR2 ANQGSEA. CDR3 loop: CSAGDRAGQPQHF. DNA of the CDR3: TGCAGCGCCGGGGACAGGGCGGGTCAGCCCCAGCATTTT.

On this clonotype: The germline gene is not matched at one end of the junction; a read error may be the cause. The chain employs TRBV18 and TRBJ2-1; 9 bases agree with TRBD2. This CDR3 contains 15 residues. Germline CDR1 reads KGHSH; CDR2 reads LQKENI. The CDR3 coding sequence is TGTGTCAGCTCACCCGCGGCGGGAGGGTACAATGAGCAGTTCTTC. This translates into CVSSPAAGGYNEQFF.

This chain connects TRBV7-9 to TRBJ1-2; D is unresolved. The V gene lost 9 bases and the J gene lost 1 base, with 18 bases spanning the gap. CDR1 and CDR2 (germline): SEHNR, FQNEAQ (reference sequence). The CDR3 contains 15 residues. CDR3 sequence reads: CASFPPAGRNYGYTF. The DNA of the CDR3 is TGTGCCAGTTTTCCCCCGGCGGGCCGTAACTATGGCTACACCTTC.

The chain is built from TRBV7-9 and TRBJ2-2; D may be TRBD1 or TRBD2 (5 bases each). The CDR3 sequence is 14 residues long. Trimming removed 5 bases from V and 5 bases from J, with 12 bases in between. CDR1 is SEHNR, CDR2 FQNEAQ, per germline (reference sequence). The CDR3: CASSGGWTTGELFF. In nucleotides, the CDR3 is TGTGCCAGCAGCGGGGGTTGGACAACCGGGGAGCTGTTTTTT.

The sample holds a few counts of this clonotype. The rearrangement joins TRBV12-3 or TRBV12-4 to TRBJ2-5; perhaps D is TRBD1 or TRBD2 (5 bases each). Trimming took off 4 bases at V and 4 bases at J, with 16 bases between the two ends. The CDR3 has 15 residues. CDR3 bases: TGTGCCAGCAGTTCTGGGACGCCGCGGACAGAGACCCAGTACTTC. Its protein is CASSSGTPRTETQYF.

With regard to this clonotype: A read error may explain this, as a much larger clone is one base away. This rearrangement joins TRBV29-1 to TRBJ2-3; 16 nucleotides line up with TRBD2. The CDR3 has 14 residues. The germline CDR1 and CDR2 sequences are SQVTM and ANQGSEA. V trimming: 4 bases; J trimming: 14 bases; junction bases outside the gene matches: 9. The CDR3 region has the DNA TGCAGCGTTGTCGGGACTAGCGGGAGGGCCGTGGCGTATTTT. Amino acids: CSVVGTSGRAVAYF.

The chain couples TRBV7-8 to TRBJ1-6; no firm D call. Trimming stripped 8 bases from V and 0 bases from J, with 11 bases between. The CDR3 consists of 15 residues. Germline V gives CDR1 SGHVS, CDR2 FQNEAQ. The chain's CDR3 is CASLAGSSYNSPLHF. In DNA, the CDR3 is TGTGCCAGCCTAGCGGGTAGCTCCTATAATTCACCCCTCCACTTT. Looking up the rest from reference TRBV7-8 and TRBJ1-6 gives the full variable domain: GAGVSQSPRYKVAKRGQDVALRCDPISGHVSLFWYQQALGQGPEFLTYFQNEAQLDKSGLPSDRFFAERPEGSVSTLKIQRTQQEDSAVYLCASLAGSSYNSPLHFGNGTRLTVT.